This T cell receptor (beta chain) was captured by sequencing in a study of T cells in pancreatic ductal adenocarcinoma (dated by TCRdb to about 2017). Notes on the research overall: Surgically resected pancreatic ductal adenocarcinoma specimens were analyzed for the quantity, spatial distribution, and characteristics of both suppressive cells and tumor-infiltrating CD8+ T cells, an effort aimed at clarifying the adaptive T-cell response occurring naturally.

This clone showed up just once. Its recognized antigen is unknown. Base-call qualities are not available, and no considerably larger clone is one nucleotide away. Selected pancreatic ductal adenocarcinoma patients had undergone surgery without neoadjuvant therapy. After peripheral blood was drawn into heparin tubes, PBMCs were separated on a histopaque density gradient and then cryopreserved in 10% DMSO. Genomic DNA was extracted from roughly 7 PBMC and fewer than ten flash-frozen tumor specimens using the DNeasy Blood and Tissue Kit with Proteinase K and RNase treatment. What the research found in general, with its limitations: Since most pancreatic cancer patients present with inoperable disease, the resected cohort was skewed toward the minority of patients who had early-stage disease. Tumor versus blood clonality comparisons may be biased because tumors are enriched in CD45RO+ effector rather than naive T cells, biasing toward lower diversity. Compared with tumor samples, blood samples had more total productive templates and approximately 8.2-fold more unique clonotypes. T-cell clonality showed no significant difference between tumor and blood, with a mean clonality of around 0.11 in tumors and around 0.067 in blood.

Trimming removed 8 bases from V and 5 bases from J; the gene matches leave 12 bases unexplained. For CDR1 and CDR2, the germline V gene lists SGDLS and YYNGEE. The CDR3 has 15 amino acids, counting the end cysteine and phenylalanine. CDR3 DNA only is kept here, 45 bases in frame from base 1. The immunoSEQ hsTCRB kit was used to amplify TCR beta CDR3 regions from genomic DNA. An Illumina HiSeq system was used to carry out high-throughput TRB CDR3 sequencing. The authors' analysis ran thus. The immunoSEQ software was used to analyze sequencing reads, and nonproductive sequences containing premature stops or frame-shifts were removed. Clonality of the repertoire was calculated as one minus the Shannon entropy normalized by log2 of the number of unique productive sequences. What TCRdb holds here is the immuneACCESS table cut down to in-frame rearrangements. Part of the clones is not present; checked against another copy, under half of the missing clones reflect an unresolved V gene, and the others are unexplained. That table gives V, J and clone size, and the DNA gave D and trimming. In all, the sample holds approximately 97,000 clones, and about 96% of those were seen once. Under 3.5% of the sample goes to the ten largest clones.

The sample consisted of PBMCs. The clonotype comes from a human donor with pancreatic ductal adenocarcinoma. In this chain, TRBV9 is recombined with TRBJ2-2, and TRBD2 matches 7 of the central bases. At the DNA level, the sequence is TGTGCCAGTACTGTTGGCGGGAGAGGTACCGGGGAGCTGTTTTTT. Its coded protein is CASTVGGRGTGELFF.